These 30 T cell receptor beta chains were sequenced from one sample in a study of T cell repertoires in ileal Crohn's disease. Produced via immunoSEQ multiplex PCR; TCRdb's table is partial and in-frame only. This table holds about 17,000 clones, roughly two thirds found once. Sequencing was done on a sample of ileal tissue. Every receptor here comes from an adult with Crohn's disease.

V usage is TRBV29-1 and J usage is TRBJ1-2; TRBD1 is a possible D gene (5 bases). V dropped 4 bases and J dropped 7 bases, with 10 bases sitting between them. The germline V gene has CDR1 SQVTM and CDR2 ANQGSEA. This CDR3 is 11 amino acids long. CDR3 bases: TGCAGCGTTGTTATAGGGGTTGGCTACACCTTC. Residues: CSVVIGVGYTF.

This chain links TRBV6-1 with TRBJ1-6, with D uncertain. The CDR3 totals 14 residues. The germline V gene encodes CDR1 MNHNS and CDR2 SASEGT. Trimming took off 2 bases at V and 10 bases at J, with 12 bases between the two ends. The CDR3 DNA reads TGTGCCAGCAGTGAATACCCCGTGGAGTCACCCCTCCACTTT. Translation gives CASSEYPVESPLHF.

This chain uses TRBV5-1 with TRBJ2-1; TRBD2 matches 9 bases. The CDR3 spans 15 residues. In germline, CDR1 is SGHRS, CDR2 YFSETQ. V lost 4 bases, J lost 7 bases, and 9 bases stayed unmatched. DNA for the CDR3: TGCGCCAGCAGCCCCCGGCGGGAGGGCGTGAATGAGCAGTTCTTC. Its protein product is CASSPRREGVNEQFF. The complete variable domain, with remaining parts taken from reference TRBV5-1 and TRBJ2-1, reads KAGVTQTPRYLIKTRGQQVTLSCSPISGHRSVSWYQQTPGQGLQFLFEYFSETQRNKGNFPGRFSGRQFSNSRSEMNVSTLELGDSALYLCASSPRREGVNEQFFGPGTRLTVL.

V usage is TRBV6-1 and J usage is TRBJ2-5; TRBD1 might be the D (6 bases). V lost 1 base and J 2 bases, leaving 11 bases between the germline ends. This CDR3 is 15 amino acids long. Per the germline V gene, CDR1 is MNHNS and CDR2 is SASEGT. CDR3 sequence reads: CASSEVAGDQETQYF. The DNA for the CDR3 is TGTGCCAGCAGTGAAGTGGCAGGGGATCAAGAGACCCAGTACTTC.

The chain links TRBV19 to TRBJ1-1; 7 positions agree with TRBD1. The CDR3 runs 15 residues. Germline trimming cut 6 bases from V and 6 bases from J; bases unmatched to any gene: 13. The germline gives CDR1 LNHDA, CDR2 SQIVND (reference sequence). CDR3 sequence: CASSVHPDRDAEAFF. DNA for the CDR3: TGTGCCAGTAGCGTACACCCCGACAGGGACGCTGAAGCTTTCTTT.

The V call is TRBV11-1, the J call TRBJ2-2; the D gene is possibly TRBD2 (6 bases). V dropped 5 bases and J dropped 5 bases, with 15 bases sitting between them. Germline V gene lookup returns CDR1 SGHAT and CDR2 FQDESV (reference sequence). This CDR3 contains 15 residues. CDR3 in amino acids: CASSPQGGKTGELFF. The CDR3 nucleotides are TGTGCCAGCAGCCCGCAGGGCGGGAAGACCGGGGAGCTGTTTTTT.

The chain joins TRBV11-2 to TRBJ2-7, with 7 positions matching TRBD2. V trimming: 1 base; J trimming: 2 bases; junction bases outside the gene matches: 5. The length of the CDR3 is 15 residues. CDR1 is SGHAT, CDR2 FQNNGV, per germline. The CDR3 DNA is TGTGCCAGCAGCTTAGCTCTAGCGGCAACCTACGAGCAGTACTTC. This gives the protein CASSLALAATYEQYF.

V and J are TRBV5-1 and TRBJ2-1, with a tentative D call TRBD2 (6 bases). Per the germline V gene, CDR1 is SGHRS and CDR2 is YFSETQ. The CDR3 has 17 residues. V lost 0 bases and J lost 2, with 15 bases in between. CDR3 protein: CASSLVSLGGTYNEQFF. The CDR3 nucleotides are TGCGCCAGCAGCTTGGTCTCTTTGGGGGGAACCTACAATGAGCAGTTCTTC. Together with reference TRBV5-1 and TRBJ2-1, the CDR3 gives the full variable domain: KAGVTQTPRYLIKTRGQQVTLSCSPISGHRSVSWYQQTPGQGLQFLFEYFSETQRNKGNFPGRFSGRQFSNSRSEMNVSTLELGDSALYLCASSLVSLGGTYNEQFFGPGTRLTVL.

CDR3 sequence: CASSPILAEYNEQFF. Here the CDR3 DNA reads TGCGCCAGCAGCCCCATACTAGCGGAATACAATGAGCAGTTCTTC. V usage is TRBV4-1 and J usage is TRBJ2-1; 8 bases are shared with TRBD2. Trimming removed 4 bases from V and 4 bases from J; junction bases left unmatched: 6. The CDR3 has 15 residues. CDR1 and CDR2 from the germline V gene are MGHRA and YSYEKL.

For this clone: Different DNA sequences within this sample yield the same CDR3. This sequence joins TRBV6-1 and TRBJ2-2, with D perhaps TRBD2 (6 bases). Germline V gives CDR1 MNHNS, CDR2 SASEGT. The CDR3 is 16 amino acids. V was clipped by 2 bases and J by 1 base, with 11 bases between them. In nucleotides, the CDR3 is TGTGCCAGCAGTGAATTCGGAGGGCAGAACACCGGGGAGCTGTTTTTT. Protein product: CASSEFGGQNTGELFF.

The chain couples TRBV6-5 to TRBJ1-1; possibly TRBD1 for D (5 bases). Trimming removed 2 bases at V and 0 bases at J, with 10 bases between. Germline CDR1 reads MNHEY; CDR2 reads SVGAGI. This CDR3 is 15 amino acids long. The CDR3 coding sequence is TGTGCCAGCAGTTACCAGACAGCGATGAACACTGAAGCTTTCTTT. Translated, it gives CASSYQTAMNTEAFF.

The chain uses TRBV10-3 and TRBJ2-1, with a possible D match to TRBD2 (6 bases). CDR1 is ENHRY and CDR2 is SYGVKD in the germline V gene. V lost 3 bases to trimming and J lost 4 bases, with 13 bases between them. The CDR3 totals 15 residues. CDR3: CAISDGGEAYNEQFF. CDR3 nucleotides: TGTGCCATCAGTGATGGCGGGGAAGCTTACAATGAGCAGTTCTTC.

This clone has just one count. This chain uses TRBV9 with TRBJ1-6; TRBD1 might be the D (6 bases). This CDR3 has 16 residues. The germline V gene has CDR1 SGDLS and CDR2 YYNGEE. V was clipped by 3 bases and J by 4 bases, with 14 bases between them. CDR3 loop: CASSEGGGRYNSPLHF. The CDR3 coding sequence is TGTGCCAGCAGCGAGGGGGGGGGACGGTATAATTCACCCCTCCACTTT.

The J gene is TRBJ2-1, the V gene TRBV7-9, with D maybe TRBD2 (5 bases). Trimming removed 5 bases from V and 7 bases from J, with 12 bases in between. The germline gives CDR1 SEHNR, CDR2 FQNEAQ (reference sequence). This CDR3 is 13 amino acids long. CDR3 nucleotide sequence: TGTGCCAGCAGCCCATCAAGGGAGAATGAGCAGTTCTTC. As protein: CASSPSRENEQFF. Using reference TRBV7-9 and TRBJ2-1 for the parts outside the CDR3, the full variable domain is DTGVSQNPRHKITKRGQNVTFRCDPISEHNRLYWYRQTLGQGPEFLTYFQNEAQLEKSRLLSDRFSAERPKGSFSTLEIQRTEQGDSAMYLCASSPSRENEQFFGPGTRLTVL.

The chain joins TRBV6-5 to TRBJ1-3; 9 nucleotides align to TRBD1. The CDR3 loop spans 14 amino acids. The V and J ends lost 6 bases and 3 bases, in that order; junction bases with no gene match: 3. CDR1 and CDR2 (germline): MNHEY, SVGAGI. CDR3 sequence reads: CASRDRGGGNTIYF. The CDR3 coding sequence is TGTGCCAGCAGGGACAGGGGCGGTGGAAACACCATATATTTT.

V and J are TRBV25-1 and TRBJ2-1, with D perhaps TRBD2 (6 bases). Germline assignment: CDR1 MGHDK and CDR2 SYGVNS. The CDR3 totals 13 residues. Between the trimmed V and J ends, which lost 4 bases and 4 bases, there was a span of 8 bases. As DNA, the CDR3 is TGTGCCAGCAGTGGGGACTCTTACAATGAGCAGTTCTTC. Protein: CASSGDSYNEQFF.

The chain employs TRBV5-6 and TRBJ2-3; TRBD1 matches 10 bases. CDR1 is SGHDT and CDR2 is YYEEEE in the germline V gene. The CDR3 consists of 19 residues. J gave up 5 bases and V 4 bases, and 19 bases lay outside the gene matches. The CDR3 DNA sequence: TGTGCCAGCAGCCTTTGGCGGGACAGGGGATTATTGGGCGGAGATACGCAGTATTTT. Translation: CASSLWRDRGLLGGDTQYF.

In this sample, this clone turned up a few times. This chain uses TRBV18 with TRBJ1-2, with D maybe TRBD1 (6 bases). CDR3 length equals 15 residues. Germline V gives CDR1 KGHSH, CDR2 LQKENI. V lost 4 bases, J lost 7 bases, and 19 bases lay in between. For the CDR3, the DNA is TGTGCCAGCTCACAACAGGGACCGGCGTGGGGTGGCTACACCTTC. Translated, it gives CASSQQGPAWGGYTF.

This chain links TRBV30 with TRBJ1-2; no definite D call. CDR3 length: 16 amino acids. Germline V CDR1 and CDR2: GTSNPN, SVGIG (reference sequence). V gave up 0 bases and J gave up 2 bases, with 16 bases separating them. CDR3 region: CAWSVLSGRLNYGYTF. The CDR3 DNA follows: TGTGCCTGGAGTGTCCTTTCGGGGAGACTCAACTATGGCTACACCTTC.

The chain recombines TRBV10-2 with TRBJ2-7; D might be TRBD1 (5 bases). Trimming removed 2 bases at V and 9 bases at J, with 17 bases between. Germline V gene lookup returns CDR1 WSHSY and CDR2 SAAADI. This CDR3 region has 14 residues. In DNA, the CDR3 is TGCGCCAGCAGTGAGAACAGGTCACCTGGTGTGCAGTACTTC. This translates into CASSENRSPGVQYF.

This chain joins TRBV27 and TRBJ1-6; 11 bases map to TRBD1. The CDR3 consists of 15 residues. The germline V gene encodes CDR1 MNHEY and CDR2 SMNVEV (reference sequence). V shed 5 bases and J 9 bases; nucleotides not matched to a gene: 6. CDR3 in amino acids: CASSLDRGHGSPLHF. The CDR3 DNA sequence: TGTGCCAGCAGTCTGGACAGGGGGCATGGTTCACCCCTCCACTTT.

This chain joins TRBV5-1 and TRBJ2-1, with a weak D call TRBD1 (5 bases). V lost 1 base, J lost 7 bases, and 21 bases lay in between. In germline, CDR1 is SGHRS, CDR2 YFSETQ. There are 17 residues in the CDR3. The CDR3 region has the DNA TGCGCCAGCAGCTTGCTCCAGGGTGGGCTATCGTTGAATGAGCAGTTCTTC. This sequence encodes CASSLLQGGLSLNEQFF.

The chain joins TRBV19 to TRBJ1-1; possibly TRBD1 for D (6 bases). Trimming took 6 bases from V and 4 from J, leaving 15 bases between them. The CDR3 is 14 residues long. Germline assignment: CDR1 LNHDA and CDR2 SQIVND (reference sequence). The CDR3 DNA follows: TGTGCCAGTAGAGAACAGGGCTCGGGCACTGAAGCTTTCTTT. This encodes CASREQGSGTEAFF.

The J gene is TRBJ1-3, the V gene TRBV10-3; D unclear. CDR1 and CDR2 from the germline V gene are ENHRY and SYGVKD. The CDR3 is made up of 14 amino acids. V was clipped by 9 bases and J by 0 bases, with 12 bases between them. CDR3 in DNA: TGTGCCATACGTGGGGAGATCTCTGGAAACACCATATATTTT. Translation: CAIRGEISGNTIYF.

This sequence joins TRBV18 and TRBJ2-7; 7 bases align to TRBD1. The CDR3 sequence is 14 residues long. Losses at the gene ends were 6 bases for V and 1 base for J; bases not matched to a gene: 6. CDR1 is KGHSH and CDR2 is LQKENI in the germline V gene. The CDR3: CASSRQGISYEQYF. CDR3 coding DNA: TGTGCCAGCTCGCGACAGGGAATTTCCTACGAGCAGTACTTC.

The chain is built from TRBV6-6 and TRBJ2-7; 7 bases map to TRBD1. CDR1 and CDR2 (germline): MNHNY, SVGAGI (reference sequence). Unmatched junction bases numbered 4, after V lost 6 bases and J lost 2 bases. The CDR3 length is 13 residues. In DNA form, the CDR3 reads TGTGCCAGCAGCCCGGGACAGCCCTACGAGCAGTACTTC. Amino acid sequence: CASSPGQPYEQYF.

The CDR3 DNA reads TGTGCCAGCAGCCAAGATCATGGAACAGGGGGGAATGGCTACACCTTC. Its protein product is CASSQDHGTGGNGYTF. The gene calls are TRBV4-2 and TRBJ1-2; 8 nucleotides line up with TRBD1. The CDR3 is 16 residues long. CDR1 is LGHNA, CDR2 YNFKEQ, per germline. With V trimmed by 0 bases and J by 6 bases, 9 bases remained unmatched.

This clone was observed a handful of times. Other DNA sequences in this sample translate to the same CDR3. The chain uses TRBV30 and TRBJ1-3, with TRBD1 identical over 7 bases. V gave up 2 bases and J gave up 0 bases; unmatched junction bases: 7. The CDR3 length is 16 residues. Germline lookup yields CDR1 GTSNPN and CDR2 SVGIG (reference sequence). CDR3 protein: CAWSSRTGYSGNTIYF. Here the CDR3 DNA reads TGTGCCTGGAGTTCTAGGACAGGCTACTCTGGAAACACCATATATTTT.

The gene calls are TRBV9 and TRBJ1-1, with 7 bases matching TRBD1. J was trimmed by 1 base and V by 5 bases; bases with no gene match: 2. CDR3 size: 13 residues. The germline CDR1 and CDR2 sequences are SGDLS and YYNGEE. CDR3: CASSGQENTEAFF. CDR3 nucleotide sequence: TGTGCCAGCAGTGGACAGGAGAACACTGAAGCTTTCTTT.

The CDR3 here is CASPSLAYEQYF. The CDR3 bases are TGTGCCAGCCCTTCCCTCGCCTACGAGCAGTACTTC. The V call is TRBV28, the J call TRBJ2-7; D not certain. CDR1 and CDR2 (germline): MDHEN, SYDVKM. This CDR3 comprises 12 residues. V was trimmed by 8 bases and J by 2 bases, leaving 10 bases between them.